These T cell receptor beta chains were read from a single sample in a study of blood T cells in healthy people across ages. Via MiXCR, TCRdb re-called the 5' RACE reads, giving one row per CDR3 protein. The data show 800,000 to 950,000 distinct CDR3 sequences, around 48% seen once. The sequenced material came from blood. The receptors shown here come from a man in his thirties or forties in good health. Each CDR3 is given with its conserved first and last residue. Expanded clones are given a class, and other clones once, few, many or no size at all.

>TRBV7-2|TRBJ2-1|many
CASSLGGGASYNEQFF
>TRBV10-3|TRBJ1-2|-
CAISERGTNYGYTF
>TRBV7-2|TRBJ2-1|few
CASRLGTSGNEQFF
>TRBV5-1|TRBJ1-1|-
CASSLAVGGRTEAFF
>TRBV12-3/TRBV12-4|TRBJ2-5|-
CASRDPEETQYF
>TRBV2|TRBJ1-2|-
CASSESRVSYGYTF
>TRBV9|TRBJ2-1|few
CASSVEPRSWYNEQFF
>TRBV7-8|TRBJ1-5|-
CASSSHPRTVNQPQHF
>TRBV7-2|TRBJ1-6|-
CASSLVGPDNSPLHF
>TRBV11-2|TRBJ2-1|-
CASSSGRDEQFF
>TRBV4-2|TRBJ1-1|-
CASSQALGGEYTEAFF
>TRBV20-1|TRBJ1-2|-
CSARVYSDYTF
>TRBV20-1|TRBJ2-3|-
CSPGQAGIGTQYF
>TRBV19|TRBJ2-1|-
CASRGRGYNEQFF
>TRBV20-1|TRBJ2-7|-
CSAGHHRGAYEQYF
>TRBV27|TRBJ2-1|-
CASSPRTGHWVFEQFF
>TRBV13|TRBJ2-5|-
CASSLAGPNNEQYF
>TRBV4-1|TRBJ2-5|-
CASSQLSRGRNQETQYF
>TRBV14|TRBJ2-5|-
CASSQGRLSPTHQETQYF
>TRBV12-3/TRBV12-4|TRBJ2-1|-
CASTAGSEFSEQFF
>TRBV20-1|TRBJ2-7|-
CSAPMAEGHVYEQYF
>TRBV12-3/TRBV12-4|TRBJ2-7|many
CASSLIGVLPGSDEQYF
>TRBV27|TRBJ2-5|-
CASSPPRASQETQYF
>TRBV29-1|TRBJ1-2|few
CSVPATARLANYGYTF
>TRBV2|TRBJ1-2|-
CASTEGTGGGYTF
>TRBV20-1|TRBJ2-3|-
CSPLGQPYTDTQYF
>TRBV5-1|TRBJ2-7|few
CASSADGDYEQYF
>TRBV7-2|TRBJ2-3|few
CASSFSGGNTDTQYF